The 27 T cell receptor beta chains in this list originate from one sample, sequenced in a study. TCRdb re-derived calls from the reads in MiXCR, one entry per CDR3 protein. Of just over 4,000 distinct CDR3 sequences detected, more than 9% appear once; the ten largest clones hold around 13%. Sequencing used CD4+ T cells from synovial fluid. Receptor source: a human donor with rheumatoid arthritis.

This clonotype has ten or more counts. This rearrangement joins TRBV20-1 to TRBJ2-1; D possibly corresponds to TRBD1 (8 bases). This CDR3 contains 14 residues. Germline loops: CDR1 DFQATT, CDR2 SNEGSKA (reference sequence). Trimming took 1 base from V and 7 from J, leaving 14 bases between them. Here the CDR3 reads CSARGTGRGNEQFF. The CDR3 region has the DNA TGCAGTGCTAGAGGGACAGGGAGGGGGAATGAGCAGTTCTTC.

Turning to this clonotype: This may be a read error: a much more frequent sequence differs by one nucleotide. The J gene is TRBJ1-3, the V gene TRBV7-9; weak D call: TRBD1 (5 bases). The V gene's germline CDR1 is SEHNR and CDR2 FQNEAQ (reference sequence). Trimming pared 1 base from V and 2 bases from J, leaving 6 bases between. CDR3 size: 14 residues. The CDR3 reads CASSLEGTGNTIYF. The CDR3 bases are TGTGCCAGCAGCTTAGAGGGGACTGGAAACACCATATATTTT.

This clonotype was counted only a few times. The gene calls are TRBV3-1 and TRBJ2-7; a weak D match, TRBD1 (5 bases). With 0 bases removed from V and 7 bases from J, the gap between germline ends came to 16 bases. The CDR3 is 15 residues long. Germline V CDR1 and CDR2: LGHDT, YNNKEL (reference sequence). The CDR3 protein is CASSQDQGSYYEQYF. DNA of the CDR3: TGTGCCAGCAGCCAAGATCAGGGCTCTTACTATGAGCAGTACTTC.

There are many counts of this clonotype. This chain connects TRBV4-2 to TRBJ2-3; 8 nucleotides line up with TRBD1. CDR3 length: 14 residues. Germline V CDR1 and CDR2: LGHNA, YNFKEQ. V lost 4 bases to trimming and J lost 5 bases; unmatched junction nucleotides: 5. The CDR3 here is CASSPRGREDTQYF. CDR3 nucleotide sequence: TGTGCCAGCAGCCCCAGGGGGCGGGAAGATACGCAGTATTTT.

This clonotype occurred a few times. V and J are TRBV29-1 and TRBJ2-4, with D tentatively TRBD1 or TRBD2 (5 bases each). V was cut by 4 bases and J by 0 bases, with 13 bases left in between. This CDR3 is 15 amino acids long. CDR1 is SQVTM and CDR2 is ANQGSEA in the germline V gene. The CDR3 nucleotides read TGCAGCGTTGTGGGGGTGGGATTAGCCAAAAACATTCAGTACTTC. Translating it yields CSVVGVGLAKNIQYF.

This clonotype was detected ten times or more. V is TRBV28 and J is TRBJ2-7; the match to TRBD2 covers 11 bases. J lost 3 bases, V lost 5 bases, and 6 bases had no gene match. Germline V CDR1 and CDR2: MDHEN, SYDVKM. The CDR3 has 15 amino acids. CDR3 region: CASSKLAGDFYEQYF. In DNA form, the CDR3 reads TGTGCCAGCAGTAAACTAGCGGGAGATTTCTACGAGCAGTACTTC.

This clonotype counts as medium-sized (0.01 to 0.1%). The CDR3 loop is CSARVAGYYEQYF. The CDR3 nucleotides read TGCAGTGCTAGAGTAGCGGGCTACTACGAGCAGTACTTC. The chain links TRBV20-1 to TRBJ2-7; 7 bases agree with TRBD2. The trim removed 1 base at V and 3 bases at J, leaving 3 bases unmatched. The CDR3 has 13 amino acids. CDR1 and CDR2 from the germline V gene are DFQATT and SNEGSKA (reference sequence).

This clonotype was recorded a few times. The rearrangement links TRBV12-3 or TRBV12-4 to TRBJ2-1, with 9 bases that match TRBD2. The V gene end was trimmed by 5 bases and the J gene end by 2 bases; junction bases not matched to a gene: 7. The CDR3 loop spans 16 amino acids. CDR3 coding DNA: TGTGCCAGCAGTCCGGAACTAGCGGGTACCTACAATGAGCAGTTCTTC. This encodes CASSPELAGTYNEQFF.

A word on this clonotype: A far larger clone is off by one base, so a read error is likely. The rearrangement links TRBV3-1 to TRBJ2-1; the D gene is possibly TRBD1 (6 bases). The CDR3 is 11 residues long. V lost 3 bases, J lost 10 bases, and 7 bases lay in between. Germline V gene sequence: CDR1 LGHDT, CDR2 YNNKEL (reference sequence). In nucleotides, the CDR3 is TGTGCCAGCAGCCACGGGACAGAGCAGTTCTTC. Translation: CASSHGTEQFF.

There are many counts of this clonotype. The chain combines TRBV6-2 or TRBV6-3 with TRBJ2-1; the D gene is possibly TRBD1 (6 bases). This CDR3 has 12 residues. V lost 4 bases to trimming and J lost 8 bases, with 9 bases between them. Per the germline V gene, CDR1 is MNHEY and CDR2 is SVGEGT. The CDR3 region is CASSWDIDEQFF. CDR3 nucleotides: TGTGCCAGCAGTTGGGACATCGATGAGCAGTTCTTC.

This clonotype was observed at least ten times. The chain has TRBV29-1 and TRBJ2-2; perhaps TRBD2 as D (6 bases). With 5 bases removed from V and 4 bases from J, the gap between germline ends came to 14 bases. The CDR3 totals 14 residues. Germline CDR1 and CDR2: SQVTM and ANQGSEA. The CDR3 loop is CSVKVGGVTGELFF. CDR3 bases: TGCAGCGTTAAGGTGGGAGGAGTCACCGGGGAGCTGTTTTTT.

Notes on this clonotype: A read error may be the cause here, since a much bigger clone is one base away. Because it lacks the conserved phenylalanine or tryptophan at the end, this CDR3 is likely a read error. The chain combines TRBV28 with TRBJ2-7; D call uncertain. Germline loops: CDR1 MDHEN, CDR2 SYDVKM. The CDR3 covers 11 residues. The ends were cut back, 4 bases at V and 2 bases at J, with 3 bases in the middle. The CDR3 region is CASSSPYEQYS. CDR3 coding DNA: TGTGCCAGCAGTTCCCCCTACGAGCAGTACTCC.

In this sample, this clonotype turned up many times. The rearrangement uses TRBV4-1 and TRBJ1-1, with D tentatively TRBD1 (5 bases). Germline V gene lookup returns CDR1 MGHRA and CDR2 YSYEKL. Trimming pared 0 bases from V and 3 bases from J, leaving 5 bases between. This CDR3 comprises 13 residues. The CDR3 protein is CASSQDRDTEAFF. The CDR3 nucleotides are TGCGCCAGCAGCCAAGACAGGGACACTGAAGCTTTCTTT.

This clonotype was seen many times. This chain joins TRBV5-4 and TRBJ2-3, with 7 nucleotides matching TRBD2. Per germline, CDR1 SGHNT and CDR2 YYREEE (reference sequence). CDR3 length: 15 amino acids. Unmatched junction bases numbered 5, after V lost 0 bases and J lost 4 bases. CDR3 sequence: CASSLGEGSADTQYF. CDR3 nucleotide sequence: TGTGCCAGCAGCTTGGGGGAGGGTAGCGCAGATACGCAGTATTTT.

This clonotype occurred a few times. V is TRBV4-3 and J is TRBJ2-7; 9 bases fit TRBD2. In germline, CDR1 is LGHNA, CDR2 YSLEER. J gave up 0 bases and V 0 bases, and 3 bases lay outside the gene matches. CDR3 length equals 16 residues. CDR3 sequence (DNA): TGCGCCAGCAGCCAAGAGACTAGCGGTGTCTCCTACGAGCAGTACTTC. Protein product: CASSQETSGVSYEQYF.

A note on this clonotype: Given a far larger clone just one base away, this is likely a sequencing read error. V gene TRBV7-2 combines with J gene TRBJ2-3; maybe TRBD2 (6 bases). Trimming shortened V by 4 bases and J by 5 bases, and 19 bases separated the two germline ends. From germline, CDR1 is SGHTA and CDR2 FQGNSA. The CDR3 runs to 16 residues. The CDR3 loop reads CTSSSQRAIAEDTQYF. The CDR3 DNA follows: TGTACCAGCAGCTCACAGCGGGCCATAGCCGAAGATACGCAGTATTTT. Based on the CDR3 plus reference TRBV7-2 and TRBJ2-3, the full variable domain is GAGVSQSPSNKVTEKGKDVELRCDPISGHTALYWYRQSLGQGLEFLIYFQGNSAPDKSGLPSDRFSAERTGGSVSTLTIQRTQQEDSAVYLCTSSSQRAIAEDTQYFGPGTRLTVL.

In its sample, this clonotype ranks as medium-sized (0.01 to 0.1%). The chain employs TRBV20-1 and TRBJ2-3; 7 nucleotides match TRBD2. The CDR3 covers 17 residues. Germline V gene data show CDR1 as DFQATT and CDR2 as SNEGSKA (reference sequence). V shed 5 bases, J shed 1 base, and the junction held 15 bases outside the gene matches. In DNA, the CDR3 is TGCAGTGCTGGCCTGGGGGAACCGGGAGGCGGCACAGATACGCAGTATTTT. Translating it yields CSAGLGEPGGGTDTQYF.

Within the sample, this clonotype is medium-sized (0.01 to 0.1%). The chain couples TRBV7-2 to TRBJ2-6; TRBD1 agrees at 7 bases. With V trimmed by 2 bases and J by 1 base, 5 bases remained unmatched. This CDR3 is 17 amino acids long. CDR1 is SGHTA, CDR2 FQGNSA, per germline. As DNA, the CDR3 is TGTGCCAGCAGCTTAAGGACAGGAGGATCTGGGGCCAACGTCCTGACTTTC. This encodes CASSLRTGGSGANVLTF.

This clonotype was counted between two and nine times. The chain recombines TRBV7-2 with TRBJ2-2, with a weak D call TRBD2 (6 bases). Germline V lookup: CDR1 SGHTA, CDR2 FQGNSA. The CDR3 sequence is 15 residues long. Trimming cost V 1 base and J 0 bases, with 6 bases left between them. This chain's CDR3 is CASSLGGANTGELFF. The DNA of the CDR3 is TGTGCCAGCAGCTTAGGGGGGGCGAACACCGGGGAGCTGTTTTTT. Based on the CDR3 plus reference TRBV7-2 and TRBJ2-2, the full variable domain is GAGVSQSPSNKVTEKGKDVELRCDPISGHTALYWYRQSLGQGLEFLIYFQGNSAPDKSGLPSDRFSAERTGGSVSTLTIQRTQQEDSAVYLCASSLGGANTGELFFGEGSRLTVL.

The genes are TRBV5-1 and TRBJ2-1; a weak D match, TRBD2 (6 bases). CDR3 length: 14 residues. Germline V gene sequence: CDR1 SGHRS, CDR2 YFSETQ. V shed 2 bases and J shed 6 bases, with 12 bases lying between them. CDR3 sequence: CASSFGGSLNEQFF. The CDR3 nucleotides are TGCGCCAGCAGCTTCGGGGGTTCGCTCAATGAGCAGTTCTTC.

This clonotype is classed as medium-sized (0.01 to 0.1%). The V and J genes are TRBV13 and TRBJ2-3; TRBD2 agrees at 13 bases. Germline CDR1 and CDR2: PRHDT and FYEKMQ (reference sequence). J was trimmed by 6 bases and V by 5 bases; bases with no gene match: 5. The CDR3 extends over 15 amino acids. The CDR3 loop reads CASSRGTSGVDTQYF. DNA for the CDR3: TGTGCCAGCAGCCGCGGGACTAGCGGGGTGGATACGCAGTATTTT. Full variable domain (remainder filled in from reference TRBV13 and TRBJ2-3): AAGVIQSPRHLIKEKRETATLKCYPIPRHDTVYWYQQGPGQDPQFLISFYEKMQSDKGSIPDRFSAQQFSDYHSELNMSSLELGDSALYFCASSRGTSGVDTQYFGPGTRLTVL.

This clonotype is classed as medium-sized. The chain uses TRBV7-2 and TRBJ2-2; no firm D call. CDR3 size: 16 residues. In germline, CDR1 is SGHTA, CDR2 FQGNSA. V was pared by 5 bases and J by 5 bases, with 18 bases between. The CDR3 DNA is TGTGCCAGCAGCCAAACGGGCCTTACCATTACCGGGGAGCTGTTTTTT. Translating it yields CASSQTGLTITGELFF.

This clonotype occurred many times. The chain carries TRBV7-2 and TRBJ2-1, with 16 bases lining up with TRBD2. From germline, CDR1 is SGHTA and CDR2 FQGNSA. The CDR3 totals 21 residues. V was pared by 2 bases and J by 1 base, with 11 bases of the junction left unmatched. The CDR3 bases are TGTGCCAGCAGCTTAATACCCCCGGGACTAGCGGGAGGGCGGTCCTACAATGAGCAGTTCTTC. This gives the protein CASSLIPPGLAGGRSYNEQFF.

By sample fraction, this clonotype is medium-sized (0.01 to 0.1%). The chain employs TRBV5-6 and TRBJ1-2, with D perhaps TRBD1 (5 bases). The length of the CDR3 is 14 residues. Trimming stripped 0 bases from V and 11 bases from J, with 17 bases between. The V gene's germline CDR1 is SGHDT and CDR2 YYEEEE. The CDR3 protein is CASSLEGRDLIYTF. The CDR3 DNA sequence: TGTGCCAGCAGCTTGGAGGGACGGGACTTGATTTACACCTTC.

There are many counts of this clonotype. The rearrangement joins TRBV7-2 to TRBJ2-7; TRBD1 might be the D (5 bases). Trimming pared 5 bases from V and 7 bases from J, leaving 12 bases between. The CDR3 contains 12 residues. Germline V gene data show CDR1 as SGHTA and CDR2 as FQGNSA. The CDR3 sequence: CASSLAQGEQYF. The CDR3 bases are TGTGCCAGCAGCCTCGCCCAGGGTGAGCAGTACTTC.

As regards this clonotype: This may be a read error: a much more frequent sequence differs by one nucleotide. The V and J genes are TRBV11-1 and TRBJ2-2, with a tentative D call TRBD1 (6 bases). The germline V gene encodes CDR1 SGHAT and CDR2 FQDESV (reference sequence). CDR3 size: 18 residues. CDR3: CVSSHRTGSLANTGELFF. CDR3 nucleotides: TGTGTCAGCAGCCATAGAACAGGGTCTCTCGCGAACACCGGGGAGCTGTTTTTT.

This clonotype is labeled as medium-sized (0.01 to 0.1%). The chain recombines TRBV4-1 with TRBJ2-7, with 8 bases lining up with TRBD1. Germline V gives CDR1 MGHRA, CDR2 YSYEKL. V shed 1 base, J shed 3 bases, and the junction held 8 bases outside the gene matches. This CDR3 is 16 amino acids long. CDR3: CASSQVGGQAYYEQYF. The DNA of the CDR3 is TGCGCCAGCAGCCAAGTAGGGGGACAGGCCTACTACGAGCAGTACTTC.